This TCR beta chain appears in the sequencing data of a study of cytomegalovirus exposure and HLA in healthy donors. Study-level points and caveats: DRB1 had the most TCR associations and HLA-C the fewest, a later analysis found, with rates varying by HLA locus. At a 0.05 false discovery rate, a later analysis found 15,000 to 20,000 TCR beta sequences to be associated with HLA alleles. Previous analysis showed most TCR beta V segments were productive about 87% or about 30% of the time.

A multiplex PCR was run with 60 Vbeta primers and 13 Jbeta primers. Profiled with immunoSEQ multiplex PCR; TCRdb holds only in-frame clones, not every one. The sample holds approximately 100,000 clones; around 79% are singletons and the top ten take 3.5% to 4%. The CDR3 extends over 15 amino acids. The germline gives CDR1 LGHNA, CDR2 YSLEER. V was cut by 2 bases and J by 8 bases, with 15 bases left in between. This clone was seen only once. Antigen unknown. The sequencing sample was made of PBMCs. The chain couples TRBV4-3 to TRBJ1-4, with D possibly matching TRBD1 (6 bases). The receptor was isolated from a man between 60 and 75 years old in good health and CMV-seronegative. The CDR3, as DNA: TGCGCCAGCAGCCAACGGAGTAGGGGGGGGGAAAAACTGTTTTTT. Translated, it gives CASSQRSRGGEKLFF.